One sample yielded the 13 T cell receptor beta chains listed below, sequenced in a study of blood T cell repertoires in COVID-19. Clones were read by immunoSEQ multiplex PCR, and TCRdb kept only the in-frame ones, dropping some. The profile shows roughly 410,000 clones, approximately 89% of them singletons. Sequenced: peripheral blood. The receptors shown here come from a woman aged 40-49 years with COVID-19, enrolled during active disease.

This chain links TRBV6-5 with TRBJ1-1; TRBD1 is a possible D gene (6 bases). There are 11 residues in the CDR3. Germline V lookup: CDR1 MNHEY, CDR2 SVGAGI. Between the trimmed V and J ends, which lost 6 bases and 10 bases, there was a span of 12 bases. The CDR3 spells CASSRGGGAFF. The CDR3 DNA is TGTGCCAGCAGCAGGGGTGGCGGAGCTTTCTTT.

CDR3 in DNA: TGTGCCAGCAGCCGATTGACAGGGGTCACCGGGGAGCTGTTTTTT. Translation: CASSRLTGVTGELFF. The chain uses TRBV3-1 (or the pseudogene TRBV3-2) and TRBJ2-2; 8 positions agree with TRBD1. CDR3 length: 15 amino acids. The germline V gene has CDR1 LGHDT and CDR2 YNNKEL (reference sequence). The J segment lost 4 bases and the V segment lost 4 bases, leaving 5 bases of the junction unmatched.

The chain uses TRBV4-1 and TRBJ1-4, with D tentatively TRBD1 (6 bases). The CDR3 extends over 17 amino acids. Germline loops: CDR1 MGHRA, CDR2 YSYEKL. V gave up 1 base and J gave up 7 bases, with 19 bases separating them. The CDR3 bases are TGCGCCAGCAGCCAAGGTGGGGGACGGACAGTAGGTGAAAAACTGTTTTTT. It is translated as CASSQGGGRTVGEKLFF.

The chain combines TRBV3-1 (or the pseudogene TRBV3-2) with TRBJ2-7, with 7 bases that match TRBD2. This CDR3 has 12 amino acids. Germline V gene sequence: CDR1 LGHDT, CDR2 YNNKEL (reference sequence). Germline trimming cut 4 bases from V and 7 bases from J; bases unmatched to any gene: 4. This CDR3 is CASSRAGAEQYF. The CDR3 coding sequence is TGTGCCAGCAGCCGGGCGGGAGCGGAGCAGTACTTC.

This clone appeared once. This CDR3 reads CASSSRGEPHEQYF. DNA of the CDR3: TGCGCCAGCAGCTCCCGCGGGGAACCCCACGAGCAGTACTTC. The chain has TRBV5-1 and TRBJ2-7; D possibly corresponds to TRBD2 (6 bases). Germline CDR1 and CDR2: SGHRS and YFSETQ. V gave up 3 bases and J gave up 5 bases, with 15 bases separating them. This CDR3 contains 14 residues.

The rearrangement uses TRBV5-5 and TRBJ1-2; 12 bases agree with TRBD1. The CDR3 extends over 17 amino acids. Unmatched junction bases numbered 16, after V lost 5 bases and J lost 8 bases. Per the germline V gene, CDR1 is SGHKS and CDR2 is YYEKEE (reference sequence). In DNA form, the CDR3 reads TGTGCCAGCAGTTTCACCGGGACAGGGGGCGCGATGGGCGGCTACACCTTC. Its translation is CASSFTGTGGAMGGYTF. Based on the CDR3 plus reference TRBV5-5 and TRBJ1-2, the full variable domain is DAGVTQSPTHLIKTRGQQVTLRCSPISGHKSVSWYQQVLGQGPQFIFQYYEKEERGRGNFPDRFSARQFPNYSSELNVNALLLGDSALYLCASSFTGTGGAMGGYTFGSGTRLTVV.

The V call is TRBV19, the J call TRBJ1-6; 8 nucleotides line up with TRBD1. This CDR3 region has 16 residues. Germline values: CDR1 LNHDA, CDR2 SQIVND (reference sequence). V was pared by 3 bases and J by 9 bases, with 10 bases of the junction left unmatched. CDR3 nucleotides: TGTGCCAGTAGTATCGGACAGGGTGAGAATAGTTCACCCCTCCACTTT. This encodes CASSIGQGENSSPLHF.

This clone is a singleton in its sample. This chain uses TRBV4-2 with TRBJ1-2; D is unclear. V was trimmed by 3 bases and J by 2 bases, leaving 13 bases between them. The CDR3 contains 15 residues. The germline gives CDR1 LGHNA, CDR2 YNFKEQ. This CDR3 reads CASSQFLGWNYGYTF. The CDR3 nucleotides are TGTGCCAGCAGCCAGTTCCTTGGCTGGAACTATGGCTACACCTTC.

The chain couples TRBV7-2 to TRBJ1-2; weak D call: TRBD1 (5 bases). Trimming stripped 2 bases from V and 5 bases from J, with 12 bases between. The germline V gene has CDR1 SGHTA and CDR2 FQGNSA. This CDR3 contains 14 residues. CDR3 in DNA: TGTGCCAGCAGCTTACCCGGCAGGGCTTATGGCTACACCTTC. Translated: CASSLPGRAYGYTF. Using reference TRBV7-2 and TRBJ1-2 for the parts outside the CDR3, the full variable domain is GAGVSQSPSNKVTEKGKDVELRCDPISGHTALYWYRQSLGQGLEFLIYFQGNSAPDKSGLPSDRFSAERTGGSVSTLTIQRTQQEDSAVYLCASSLPGRAYGYTFGSGTRLTVV.

This clone appeared once. The CDR3 nucleotides read TGCGCCAGCAGCTTGGAGGCAGGGGGAACAGATACGCAGTATTTT. Amino acids: CASSLEAGGTDTQYF. V and J are TRBV5-1 and TRBJ2-3; 7 bases align to TRBD1. Germline lookup yields CDR1 SGHRS and CDR2 YFSETQ. There are 15 residues in the CDR3. J was trimmed by 3 bases and V by 0 bases; bases with no gene match: 4.

The CDR3 nucleotides read TGTGCCAGCAGTACCTGGACTCTCGCCGCTGGAAACACCATATATTTT. Its protein product is CASSTWTLAAGNTIYF. The chain combines TRBV5-4 with TRBJ1-3; D gene uncertain. The germline gives CDR1 SGHNT, CDR2 YYREEE (reference sequence). Trimming removed 5 bases from V and 2 bases from J, with 17 bases in between. This CDR3 has 16 residues.

The chain combines TRBV13 with TRBJ1-5; 7 positions agree with TRBD1. Germline loops: CDR1 PRHDT, CDR2 FYEKMQ (reference sequence). V shed 6 bases, J shed 6 bases, and the junction held 8 bases outside the gene matches. The CDR3 contains 14 residues. CDR3 sequence reads: CASSLQGRGQPQHF. In DNA, the CDR3 is TGTGCCAGCAGTCTACAGGGGAGAGGTCAGCCCCAGCATTTT.

This clone was seen only a few times. V is TRBV29-1 and J is TRBJ1-1; unclear D gene. The V end lost 0 bases, the J end lost 1 base, and 6 bases lay between the germline ends. Germline CDR1 reads SQVTM; CDR2 reads ANQGSEA. The CDR3 extends over 13 amino acids. For the CDR3, the DNA is TGCAGCGTTGAAGAATTGGCGAACACTGAAGCTTTCTTT. Amino acid sequence: CSVEELANTEAFF.